The present T cell receptor (beta chain) was sequenced within a study of breast tumors, draining lymph nodes, adjacent tissues. Axillary draining lymph nodes of breast cancer patients supplied the node samples. Findings and limits, study-wide: Tumor repertoires ranked between lymph nodes and nontumor tissue in diversity, with V and J gene preferences. Data only fit, rather than demonstrated, lymph node origin of most tumor T cells.

This clonotype showed up many times. Its antigen is as yet unknown. Trimming cost V 4 bases and J 1 base, with 11 bases left between them. Germline CDR1 reads MGHDK; CDR2 reads SYGVNS. The CDR3 sequence is 16 residues long. MiXCR was run by TCRdb on the multiplex PCR reads, yielding one entry per CDR3 protein. The sample has some 170,000 distinct CDR3 sequences; more than 25% are singletons. This rearrangement joins TRBV25-1 to TRBJ1-6; perhaps TRBD1 as D (5 bases). The sequence came from a female donor with breast cancer. Some clones in this sample may be carry-over from other donors' samples. The sequencing sample was made of axillary lymph node tissue. CDR3 nucleotide sequence: TGTGCCAGCAGTGGCGGGGGTCCGTCCTATAATTCACCCCTCCACTTT. It encodes CASSGGGPSYNSPLHF. Based on the CDR3 plus reference TRBV25-1 and TRBJ1-6, the full variable domain is EADIYQTPRYLVIGTGKKITLECSQTMGHDKMYWYQQDPGMELHLIHYSYGVNSTEKGDLSSESTVSRIRTEHFPLTLESARPSHTSQYLCASSGGGPSYNSPLHFGNGTRLTVT.